This T cell receptor (beta chain) was found in a study of early T cells in non-severe SARS-CoV-2 infection. Whole-study context: The study sequenced bulk RNA from unsorted whole blood, with chains unpaired.

V shed 0 bases and J shed 6 bases, with 9 bases lying between them. CDR3 length equals 13 residues. Looked up from germline, CDR1 is KGHSH and CDR2 is LQKENI. Details on this clonotype: Its cognate antigen is unknown.

Study findings and constraints: Matching results from VDJdb favored anti-spike CD8 responses, leaving private and CD4 specificities undetected.

Individual cDNA molecules were tagged with unique molecular identifiers, the study reported. TCRdb reprocessed the 5' RACE reads with MiXCR, giving one entry per CDR3 protein. Of some 39,000 distinct CDR3 sequences in the sample, roughly 7% were seen once. The source is an adult who was a healthcare worker with PCR-confirmed SARS-CoV-2 infection or an uninfected control (not recorded which). Sequencing was performed on whole blood. The chain carries TRBV18 and TRBJ2-7; D call uncertain. CDR3 DNA sequence: TGTGCCAGCTCACCACCGACGGGCGGCGAGCAGTACTTC. Amino acids: CASSPPTGGEQYF.